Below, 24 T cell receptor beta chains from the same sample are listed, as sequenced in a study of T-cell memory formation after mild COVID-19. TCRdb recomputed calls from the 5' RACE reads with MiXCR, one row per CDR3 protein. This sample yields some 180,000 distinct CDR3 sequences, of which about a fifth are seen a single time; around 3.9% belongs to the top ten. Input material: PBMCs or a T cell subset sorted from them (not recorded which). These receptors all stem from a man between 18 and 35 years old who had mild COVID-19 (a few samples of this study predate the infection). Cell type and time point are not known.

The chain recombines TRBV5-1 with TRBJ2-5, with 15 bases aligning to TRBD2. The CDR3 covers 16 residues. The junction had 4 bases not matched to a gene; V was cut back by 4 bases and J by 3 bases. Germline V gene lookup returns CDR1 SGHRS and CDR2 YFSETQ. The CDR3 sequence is CASSGTSGGPKETQYF. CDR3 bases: TGCGCCAGCAGCGGGACTAGCGGGGGGCCTAAAGAGACCCAGTACTTC.

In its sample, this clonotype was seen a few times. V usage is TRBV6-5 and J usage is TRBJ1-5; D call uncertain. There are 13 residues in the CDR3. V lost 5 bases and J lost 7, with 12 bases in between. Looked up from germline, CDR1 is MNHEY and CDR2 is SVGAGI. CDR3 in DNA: TGTGCCAGCAGTCCTTCACCGTCCCAGCCCCAGCATTTT. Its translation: CASSPSPSQPQHF.

CDR3 amino acids: CASSFPGDGTRGYTF. CDR3 bases: TGTGCCAGCAGTTTTCCTGGAGACGGGACCAGAGGCTACACCTTC. V and J are TRBV28 and TRBJ1-2, with D possibly matching TRBD1 (5 bases). This CDR3 is 15 amino acids long. In germline, CDR1 is MDHEN, CDR2 SYDVKM. The V gene lost 3 bases and the J gene lost 8 bases, with 19 bases spanning the gap.

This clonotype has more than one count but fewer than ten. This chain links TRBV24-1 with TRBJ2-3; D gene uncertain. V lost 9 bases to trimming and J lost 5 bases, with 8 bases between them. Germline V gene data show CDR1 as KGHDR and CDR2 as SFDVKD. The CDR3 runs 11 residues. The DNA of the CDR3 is TGTGCCACCTCGTATCAAGATACGCAGTATTTT. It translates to CATSYQDTQYF.

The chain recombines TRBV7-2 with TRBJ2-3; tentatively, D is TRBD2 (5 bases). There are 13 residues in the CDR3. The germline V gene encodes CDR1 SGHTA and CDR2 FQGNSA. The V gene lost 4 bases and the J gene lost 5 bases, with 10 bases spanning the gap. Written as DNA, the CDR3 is TGTGCCAGCAGCTATCGTGGGAGAGATACGCAGTATTTT. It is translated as CASSYRGRDTQYF.

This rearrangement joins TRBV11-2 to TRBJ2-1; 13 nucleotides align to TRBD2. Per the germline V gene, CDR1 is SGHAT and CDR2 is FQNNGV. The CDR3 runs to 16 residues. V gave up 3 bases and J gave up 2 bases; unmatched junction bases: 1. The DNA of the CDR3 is TGTGCCAGCAGCTTGGGACTAGCGGGGACCTACAATGAGCAGTTCTTC. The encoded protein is CASSLGLAGTYNEQFF.

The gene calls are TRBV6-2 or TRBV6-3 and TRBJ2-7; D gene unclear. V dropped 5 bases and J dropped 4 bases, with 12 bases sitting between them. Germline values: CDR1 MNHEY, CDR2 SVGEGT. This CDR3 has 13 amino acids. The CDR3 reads CASSNQRFYEQYV. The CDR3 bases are TGTGCCAGCAGTAATCAGCGATTTTACGAGCAGTACGTC.

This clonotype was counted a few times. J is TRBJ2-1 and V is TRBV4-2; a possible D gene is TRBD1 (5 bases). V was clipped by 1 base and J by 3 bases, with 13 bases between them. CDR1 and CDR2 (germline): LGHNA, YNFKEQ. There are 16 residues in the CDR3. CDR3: CASSQAAQEFYNEQFF. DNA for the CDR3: TGTGCCAGCAGCCAAGCGGCACAGGAGTTCTACAATGAGCAGTTCTTC.

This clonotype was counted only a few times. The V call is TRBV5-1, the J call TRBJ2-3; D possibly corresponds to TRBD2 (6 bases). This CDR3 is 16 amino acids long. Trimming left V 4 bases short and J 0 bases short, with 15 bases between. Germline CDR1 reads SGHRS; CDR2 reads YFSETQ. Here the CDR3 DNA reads TGCGCCAGCAGCCCGCGCAGCGGGCGAAGCACAGATACGCAGTATTTT. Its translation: CASSPRSGRSTDTQYF.

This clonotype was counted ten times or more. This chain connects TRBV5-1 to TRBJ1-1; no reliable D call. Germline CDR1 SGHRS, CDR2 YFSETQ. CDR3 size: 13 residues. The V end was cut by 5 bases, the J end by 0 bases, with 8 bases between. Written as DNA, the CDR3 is TGCGCCAGCAGTTCAGGTTTGAACACTGAAGCTTTCTTT. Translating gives CASSSGLNTEAFF.

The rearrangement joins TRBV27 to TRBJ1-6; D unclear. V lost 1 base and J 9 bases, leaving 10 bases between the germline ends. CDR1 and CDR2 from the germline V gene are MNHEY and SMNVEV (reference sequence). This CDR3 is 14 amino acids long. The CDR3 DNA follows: TGTGCCAGCAGTTTATGGTCAGCAGTTTCACCCCTCCACTTT. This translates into CASSLWSAVSPLHF.

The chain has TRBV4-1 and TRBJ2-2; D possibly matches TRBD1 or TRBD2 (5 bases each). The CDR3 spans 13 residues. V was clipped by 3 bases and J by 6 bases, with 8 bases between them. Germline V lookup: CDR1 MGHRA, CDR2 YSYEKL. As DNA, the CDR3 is TGCGCCAGCAGCCATCGGGACGCCGGGGAGCTGTTTTTT. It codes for CASSHRDAGELFF.

CDR3 sequence reads: CASSAGTADPELFF. In DNA, the CDR3 is TGTGCCAGCAGTGCCGGGACAGCGGACCCTGAACTGTTTTTT. The rearrangement joins TRBV6-1 to TRBJ1-4; 7 nucleotides line up with TRBD1. V shed 4 bases and J 12 bases; nucleotides not matched to a gene: 11. The CDR3 length is 14 residues. CDR1 MNHNS and CDR2 SASEGT come from the germline V gene.

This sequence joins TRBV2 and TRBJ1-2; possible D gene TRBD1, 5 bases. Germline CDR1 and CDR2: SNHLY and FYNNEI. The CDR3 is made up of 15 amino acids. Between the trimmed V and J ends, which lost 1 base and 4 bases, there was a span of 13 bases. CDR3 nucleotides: TGTGCCAGCAGTGAAGACAGGAAGGGTGGCTATGGCTACACCTTC. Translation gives CASSEDRKGGYGYTF. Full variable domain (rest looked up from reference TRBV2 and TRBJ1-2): EPEVTQTPSHQVTQMGQEVILRCVPISNHLYFYWYRQILGQKVEFLVSFYNNEISEKSEIFDDQFSVERPDGSNFTLKIRSTKLEDSAMYFCASSEDRKGGYGYTFGSGTRLTVV.

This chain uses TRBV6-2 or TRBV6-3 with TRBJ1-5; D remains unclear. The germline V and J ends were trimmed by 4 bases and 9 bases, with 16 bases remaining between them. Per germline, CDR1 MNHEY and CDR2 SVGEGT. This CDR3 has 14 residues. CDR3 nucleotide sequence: TGTGCCAGCAGTTTGAGATCCTACGCAGGGCCCCAGCATTTT. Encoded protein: CASSLRSYAGPQHF.

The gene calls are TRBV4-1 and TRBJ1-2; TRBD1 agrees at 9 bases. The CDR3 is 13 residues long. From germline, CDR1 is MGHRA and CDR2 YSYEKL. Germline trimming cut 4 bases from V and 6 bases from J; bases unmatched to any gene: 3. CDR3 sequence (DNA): TGCGCCAGCAGCCGCGGGACAGGGAATGGCTACACCTTC. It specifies CASSRGTGNGYTF.

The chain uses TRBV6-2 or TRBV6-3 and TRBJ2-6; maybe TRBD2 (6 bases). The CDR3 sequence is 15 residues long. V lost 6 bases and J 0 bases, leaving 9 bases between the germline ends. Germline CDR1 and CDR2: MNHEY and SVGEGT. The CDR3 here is CASRAGLSGANVLTF. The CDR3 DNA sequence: TGTGCCAGCAGAGCGGGCCTCTCTGGGGCCAACGTCCTGACTTTC.

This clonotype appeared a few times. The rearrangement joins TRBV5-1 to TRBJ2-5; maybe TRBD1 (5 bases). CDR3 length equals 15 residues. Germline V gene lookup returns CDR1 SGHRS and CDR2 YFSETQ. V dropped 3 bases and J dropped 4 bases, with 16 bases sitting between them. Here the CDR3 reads CASSYTRALGETQYF. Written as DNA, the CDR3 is TGCGCCAGCAGCTATACCAGGGCTCTGGGAGAGACCCAGTACTTC.

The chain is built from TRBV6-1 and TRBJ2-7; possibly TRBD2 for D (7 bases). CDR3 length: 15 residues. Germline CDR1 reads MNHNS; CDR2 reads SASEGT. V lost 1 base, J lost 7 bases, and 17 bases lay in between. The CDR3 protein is CASSEVLGGPEEQYF. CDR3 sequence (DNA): TGTGCCAGCAGTGAAGTCCTCGGGGGGCCTGAGGAGCAGTACTTC.

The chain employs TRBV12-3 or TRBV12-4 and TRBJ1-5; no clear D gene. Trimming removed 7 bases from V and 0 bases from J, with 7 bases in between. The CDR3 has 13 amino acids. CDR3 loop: CASTPNSNQPQHF. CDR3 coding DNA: TGTGCCAGCACCCCAAATAGCAATCAGCCCCAGCATTTT.

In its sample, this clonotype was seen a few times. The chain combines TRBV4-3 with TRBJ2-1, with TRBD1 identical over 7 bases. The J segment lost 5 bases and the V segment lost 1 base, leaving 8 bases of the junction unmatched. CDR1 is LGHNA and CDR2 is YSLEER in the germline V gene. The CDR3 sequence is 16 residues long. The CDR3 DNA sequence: TGCGCCAGCAGCCAAGGCCTCGCAGGGGGAAACAATGAGCAGTTCTTC. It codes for CASSQGLAGGNNEQFF.

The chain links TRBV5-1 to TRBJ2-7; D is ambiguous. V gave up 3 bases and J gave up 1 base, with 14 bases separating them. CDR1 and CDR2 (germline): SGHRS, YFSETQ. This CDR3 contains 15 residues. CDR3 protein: CASSSGWTGSYEQYF. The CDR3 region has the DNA TGCGCCAGCAGCTCAGGATGGACGGGTTCCTACGAGCAGTACTTC.

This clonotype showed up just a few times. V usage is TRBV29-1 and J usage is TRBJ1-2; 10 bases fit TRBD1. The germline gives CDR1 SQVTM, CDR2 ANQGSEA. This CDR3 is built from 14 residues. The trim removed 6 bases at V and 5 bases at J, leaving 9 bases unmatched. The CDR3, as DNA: TGCAGCGTGGTGGGACAGGGGTTTGGATATGGCTACACCTTC. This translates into CSVVGQGFGYGYTF.

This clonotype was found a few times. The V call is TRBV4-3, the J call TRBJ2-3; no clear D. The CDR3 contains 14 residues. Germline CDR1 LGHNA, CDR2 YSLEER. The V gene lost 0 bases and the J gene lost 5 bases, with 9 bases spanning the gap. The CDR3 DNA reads TGCGCCAGCAGCCAAGACCGGAGAGGAGATACGCAGTATTTT. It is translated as CASSQDRRGDTQYF.